The 17 T cell receptor beta chains reported below all come from one sample, sequenced in a study of blood T cell repertoires in COVID-19. Clones were sequenced by immunoSEQ multiplex PCR, and TCRdb holds only the in-frame ones, with some missing. The data hold 280,000 or so clones, with around 90% observed a single time. Sequencing input: PBMCs or T cells enriched from blood (not recorded which). Receptors originate from a woman younger than 30 with acute COVID-19.

V and J are TRBV10-3 and TRBJ2-3; D gene uncertain. CDR1 ENHRY and CDR2 SYGVKD come from the germline V gene. V lost 11 bases and J lost 2, with 14 bases in between. There are 13 residues in the CDR3. As DNA, the CDR3 is TGTGCCTCATCCGACATCTACACAGATACGCAGTATTTT. Translated, it gives CASSDIYTDTQYF.

This clone was detected a few times. The rearrangement joins TRBV27 to TRBJ1-2; TRBD1 might be the D (5 bases). The V end was cut by 6 bases, the J end by 4 bases, with 18 bases between. The CDR3 consists of 15 residues. Germline V gene data show CDR1 as MNHEY and CDR2 as SMNVEV (reference sequence). The CDR3 DNA reads TGTGCCAGCAGGCTGGGTGGGGGGACCATCTATGGCTACACCTTC. Its translation is CASRLGGGTIYGYTF.

The chain is built from TRBV24-1 and TRBJ2-2; 7 bases agree with TRBD1. Germline lookup yields CDR1 KGHDR and CDR2 SFDVKD. V trimming: 0 bases; J trimming: 8 bases; junction bases outside the gene matches: 8. This CDR3 is 16 amino acids long. The CDR3 loop reads CATSDLQRRGRGELFF. The DNA for the CDR3 is TGTGCCACCAGTGATTTGCAGAGAAGGGGGCGAGGGGAGCTGTTTTTT.

The chain is built from TRBV27 and TRBJ2-1; 11 nucleotides align to TRBD1. The J segment lost 10 bases and the V segment lost 4 bases, leaving 6 bases of the junction unmatched. This CDR3 comprises 14 residues. Germline assignment: CDR1 MNHEY and CDR2 SMNVEV (reference sequence). The CDR3 loop is CASSSTGTGGEQFF. CDR3 bases: TGTGCCAGCAGTTCCACCGGGACAGGGGGGGAGCAGTTCTTC.

This chain connects TRBV28 to TRBJ1-1, with D unresolved. Looked up from germline, CDR1 is MDHEN and CDR2 is SYDVKM. V dropped 3 bases and J dropped 10 bases, with 21 bases sitting between them. This CDR3 comprises 15 residues. The CDR3 DNA follows: TGTGCCAGCAGTTTCGGGGTAGGTTCTCAGAGAGGAGCTTTCTTT. Translated, it gives CASSFGVGSQRGAFF.

The gene calls are TRBV14 and TRBJ2-1, with 7 bases identical to TRBD2. CDR1 is SGHDN, CDR2 FVKESK, per germline. The CDR3 length is 17 residues. Unmatched junction bases numbered 11, after V lost 4 bases and J lost 2 bases. CDR3 bases: TGTGCCAGCAGCCCATACCTCCTTAGCGGGCCCTACAATGAGCAGTTCTTC. Amino acids: CASSPYLLSGPYNEQFF.

The chain couples TRBV6-5 to TRBJ2-7; 7 bases match TRBD2. Trimming at V came to 0 bases and at J to 3 bases, leaving 8 bases not matched to a gene. This CDR3 is 16 amino acids long. Germline CDR1 and CDR2: MNHEY and SVGAGI. CDR3 nucleotide sequence: TGTGCCAGCAGTTACTCAAATACGGGACTACTCTACGAGCAGTACTTC. Translating it yields CASSYSNTGLLYEQYF.

This sequence joins TRBV11-2 and TRBJ2-7; TRBD2 agrees at 13 bases. Germline trimming cut 5 bases from V and 9 bases from J; bases unmatched to any gene: 7. Per germline, CDR1 SGHAT and CDR2 FQNNGV. The CDR3 is made up of 14 amino acids. The CDR3 nucleotides are TGTGCCAGCAGCCCTACTAGCGGGAGGGCCGCGCAGTACTTC. Its protein is CASSPTSGRAAQYF.

The chain employs TRBV6-9 and TRBJ1-5; TRBD1 might be the D (6 bases). The CDR3 totals 14 residues. CDR1 is MNHGY, CDR2 SVAAGI, per germline. V lost 6 bases to trimming and J lost 4 bases, with 13 bases between them. The CDR3 bases are TGTGCCAGCAGGCACAGGGTTGGGAATCAGCCCCAGCATTTT. The encoded protein is CASRHRVGNQPQHF.

The chain carries TRBV2 and TRBJ1-5; 8 bases agree with TRBD1. V was clipped by 5 bases and J by 5 bases; unmatched bases: 11. The CDR3 length is 16 residues. In germline, CDR1 is SNHLY, CDR2 FYNNEI. For the CDR3, the DNA is TGTGCCAGCAGTACCAGCGGACAGGGCTTAGATCAGCCCCAGCATTTT. Amino acid sequence: CASSTSGQGLDQPQHF.

This chain uses TRBV6-5 with TRBJ1-2, with 7 bases lining up with TRBD1. The junction had 2 bases not matched to a gene; V was cut back by 6 bases and J by 4 bases. From germline, CDR1 is MNHEY and CDR2 SVGAGI. CDR3 length: 12 amino acids. CDR3 residues: CASRGQSYGYTF. In DNA, the CDR3 is TGTGCCAGCAGGGGACAGAGCTATGGCTACACCTTC.

The chain couples TRBV7-9 to TRBJ2-7; TRBD2 aligns across 13 bases. V shed 5 bases and J 3 bases; nucleotides not matched to a gene: 13. Per germline, CDR1 SEHNR and CDR2 FQNEAQ (reference sequence). CDR3 length: 18 amino acids. The CDR3 spells CASSHKLAGGPRIYEQYF. The CDR3 DNA is TGTGCCAGCAGCCACAAACTAGCGGGAGGGCCTAGGATCTACGAGCAGTACTTC. Based on the CDR3 plus reference TRBV7-9 and TRBJ2-7, the full variable domain is DTGVSQNPRHKITKRGQNVTFRCDPISEHNRLYWYRQTLGQGPEFLTYFQNEAQLEKSRLLSDRFSAERPKGSFSTLEIQRTEQGDSAMYLCASSHKLAGGPRIYEQYFGPGTRLTVT.

This chain connects TRBV28 to TRBJ2-3; 7 positions match TRBD2. The CDR3 runs 14 residues. Germline-derived CDR1 and CDR2 are MDHEN and SYDVKM. J was trimmed by 2 bases and V by 8 bases; bases with no gene match: 7. In DNA, the CDR3 is TGTGCCAGCCGGGGGGATCCAATCACAGATACGCAGTATTTT. This encodes CASRGDPITDTQYF. The full variable domain, its missing parts supplied by reference TRBV28 and TRBJ2-3, is DVKVTQSSRYLVKRTGEKVFLECVQDMDHENMFWYRQDPGLGLRLIYFSYDVKMKEKGDIPEGYSVSREKKERFSLILESASTNQTSMYLCASRGDPITDTQYFGPGTRLTVL.

The chain joins TRBV20-1 to TRBJ2-3, with D possibly matching TRBD1 (5 bases). The germline gives CDR1 DFQATT, CDR2 SNEGSKA (reference sequence). This CDR3 contains 14 residues. V lost 3 bases, J lost 2 bases, and 12 bases lay in between. The CDR3 bases are TGCAGTGCTAGTCGGGCAGGGATCACAGATACGCAGTATTTT. Protein product: CSASRAGITDTQYF.

This chain connects TRBV5-1 to TRBJ2-2; TRBD1 matches at 8 bases. Trimming took 4 bases from V and 6 from J; bases not matched to a gene: 8. CDR1 and CDR2 (germline): SGHRS, YFSETQ. The CDR3 loop spans 15 amino acids. DNA for the CDR3: TGCGCCAGCAGCGAGAGACAGGGGAAGGCCGGGGAGCTGTTTTTT. It codes for CASSERQGKAGELFF.

The V call is TRBV3-1 (or the pseudogene TRBV3-2), the J call TRBJ2-2, with TRBD1 identical over 7 bases. Losses at the gene ends were 1 base for V and 2 bases for J; bases not matched to a gene: 7. CDR1 is LGHDT and CDR2 is YNNKEL in the germline V gene (reference sequence). This CDR3 has 17 amino acids. The DNA for the CDR3 is TGTGCCAGCAGCCAAGCCTCGAGACAGGGAAACACCGGGGAGCTGTTTTTT. Translation gives CASSQASRQGNTGELFF.

The V and J genes are TRBV9 and TRBJ2-7; TRBD1 agrees at 7 bases. Trimming took 3 bases from V and 0 from J; bases not matched to a gene: 15. Germline values: CDR1 SGDLS, CDR2 YYNGEE. The CDR3 length is 18 residues. This CDR3 is CASSAGTEAPGPSYEQYF. As DNA, the CDR3 is TGTGCCAGCAGCGCCGGGACAGAGGCCCCGGGGCCCTCCTACGAGCAGTACTTC.